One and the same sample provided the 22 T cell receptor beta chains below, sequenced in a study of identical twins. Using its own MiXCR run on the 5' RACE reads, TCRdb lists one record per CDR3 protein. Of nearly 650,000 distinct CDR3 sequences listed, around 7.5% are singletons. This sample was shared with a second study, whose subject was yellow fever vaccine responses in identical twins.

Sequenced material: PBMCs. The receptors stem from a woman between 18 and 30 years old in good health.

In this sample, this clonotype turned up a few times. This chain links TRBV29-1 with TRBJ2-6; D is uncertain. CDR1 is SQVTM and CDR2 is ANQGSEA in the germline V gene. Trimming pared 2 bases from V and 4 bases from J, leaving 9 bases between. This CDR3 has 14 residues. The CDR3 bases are TGCAGCGTTGAATGGTTACAGGGGGCCAACGTCCTGACTTTC. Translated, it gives CSVEWLQGANVLTF.

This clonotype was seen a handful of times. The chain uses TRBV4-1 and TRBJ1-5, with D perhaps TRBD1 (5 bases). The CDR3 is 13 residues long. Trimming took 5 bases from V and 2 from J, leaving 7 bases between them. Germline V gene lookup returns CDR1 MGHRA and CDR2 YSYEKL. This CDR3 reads CASSATGNQPQHF. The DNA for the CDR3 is TGCGCCAGCAGCGCGACAGGCAATCAGCCCCAGCATTTT.

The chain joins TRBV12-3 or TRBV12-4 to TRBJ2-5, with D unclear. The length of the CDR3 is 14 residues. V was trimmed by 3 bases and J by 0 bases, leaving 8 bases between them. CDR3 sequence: CASSFSRYQETQYF. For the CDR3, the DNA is TGTGCCAGCAGTTTTTCGCGATACCAAGAGACCCAGTACTTC.

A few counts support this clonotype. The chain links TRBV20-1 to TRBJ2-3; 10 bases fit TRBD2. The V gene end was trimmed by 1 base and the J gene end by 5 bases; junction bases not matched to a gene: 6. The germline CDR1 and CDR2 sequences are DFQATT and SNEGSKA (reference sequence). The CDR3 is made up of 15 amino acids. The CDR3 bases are TGCAGTGCTAGAGTTCCGGGACTAGCGATAGATACGCAGTATTTT. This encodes CSARVPGLAIDTQYF.

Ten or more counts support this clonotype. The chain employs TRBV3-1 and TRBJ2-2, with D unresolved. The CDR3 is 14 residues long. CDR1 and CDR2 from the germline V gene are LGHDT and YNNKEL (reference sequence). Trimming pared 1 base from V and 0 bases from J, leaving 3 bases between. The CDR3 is CASSQVPNTGELFF. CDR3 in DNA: TGTGCCAGCAGCCAAGTTCCGAACACCGGGGAGCTGTTTTTT.

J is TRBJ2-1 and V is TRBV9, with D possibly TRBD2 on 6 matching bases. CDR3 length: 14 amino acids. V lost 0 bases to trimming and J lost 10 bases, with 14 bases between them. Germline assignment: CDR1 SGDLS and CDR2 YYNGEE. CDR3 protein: CASSVGLAPWEQFF. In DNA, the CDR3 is TGTGCCAGCAGCGTAGGGCTAGCGCCATGGGAGCAGTTCTTC.

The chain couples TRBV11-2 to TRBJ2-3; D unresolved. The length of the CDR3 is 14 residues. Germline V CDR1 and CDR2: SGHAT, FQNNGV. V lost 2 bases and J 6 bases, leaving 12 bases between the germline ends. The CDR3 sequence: CASSLNSGWDTQYF. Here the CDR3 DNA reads TGTGCCAGCAGCTTAAATTCCGGGTGGGATACGCAGTATTTT.

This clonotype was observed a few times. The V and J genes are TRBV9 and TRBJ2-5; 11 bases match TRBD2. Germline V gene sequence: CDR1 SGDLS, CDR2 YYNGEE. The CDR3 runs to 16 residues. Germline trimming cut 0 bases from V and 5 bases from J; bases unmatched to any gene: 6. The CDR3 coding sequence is TGTGCCAGCAGCGTAGAAGGACTAGCGGGTGTGGAGACCCAGTACTTC. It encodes CASSVEGLAGVETQYF.

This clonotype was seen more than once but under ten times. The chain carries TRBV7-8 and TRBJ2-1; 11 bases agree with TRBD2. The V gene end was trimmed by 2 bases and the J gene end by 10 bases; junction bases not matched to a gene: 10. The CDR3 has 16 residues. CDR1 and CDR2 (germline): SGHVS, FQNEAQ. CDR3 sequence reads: CASSLSGTSGLREQFF. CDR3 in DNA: TGTGCCAGCAGCTTATCAGGGACTAGCGGCCTCAGGGAGCAGTTCTTC.

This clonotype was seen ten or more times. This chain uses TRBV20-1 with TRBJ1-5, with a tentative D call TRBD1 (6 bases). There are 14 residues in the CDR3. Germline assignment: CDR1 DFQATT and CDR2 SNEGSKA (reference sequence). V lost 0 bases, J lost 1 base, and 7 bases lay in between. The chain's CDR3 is CSARDGQSNQPQHF. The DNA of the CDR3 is TGCAGTGCTAGAGACGGACAGAGCAATCAGCCCCAGCATTTT.

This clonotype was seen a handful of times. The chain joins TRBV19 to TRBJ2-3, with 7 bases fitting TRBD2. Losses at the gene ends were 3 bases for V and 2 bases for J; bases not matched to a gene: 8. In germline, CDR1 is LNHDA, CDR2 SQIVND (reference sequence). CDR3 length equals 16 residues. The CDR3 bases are TGTGCCAGTAGTATCACGACTAGCAGCACCACAGATACGCAGTATTTT. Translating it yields CASSITTSSTTDTQYF.

DNA of the CDR3: TGTGCCAGCAGTTACTCGGCAGGGGGTGGACAGCCCCAGCATTTT. Amino acids: CASSYSAGGGQPQHF. The chain links TRBV6-5 to TRBJ1-5; TRBD1 matches 7 bases. CDR1 and CDR2 from the germline V gene are MNHEY and SVGAGI. The CDR3 contains 15 residues. The J segment lost 7 bases and the V segment lost 0 bases, leaving 6 bases of the junction unmatched.

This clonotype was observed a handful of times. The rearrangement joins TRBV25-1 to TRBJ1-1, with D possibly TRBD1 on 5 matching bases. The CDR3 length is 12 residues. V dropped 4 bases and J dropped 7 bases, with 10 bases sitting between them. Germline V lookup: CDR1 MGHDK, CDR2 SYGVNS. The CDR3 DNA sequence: TGTGCCAGCAGTGTTGGGGCACTTGAAGCTTTCTTT. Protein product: CASSVGALEAFF.

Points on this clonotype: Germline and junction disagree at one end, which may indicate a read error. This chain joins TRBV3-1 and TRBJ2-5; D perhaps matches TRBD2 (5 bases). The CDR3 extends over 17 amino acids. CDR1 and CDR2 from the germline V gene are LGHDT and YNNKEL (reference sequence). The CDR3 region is CATSRSERLGYRETQYF. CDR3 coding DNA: TGTGCCACCAGCCGATCGGAGCGGTTGGGATATCGGGAGACCCAGTACTTC.

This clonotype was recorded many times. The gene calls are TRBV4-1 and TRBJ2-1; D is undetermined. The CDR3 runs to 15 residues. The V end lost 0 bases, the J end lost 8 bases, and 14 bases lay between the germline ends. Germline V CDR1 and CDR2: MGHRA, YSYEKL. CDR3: CASSQDRNQNDEQFF. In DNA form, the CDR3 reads TGCGCCAGCAGCCAAGATAGGAACCAGAACGATGAGCAGTTCTTC.

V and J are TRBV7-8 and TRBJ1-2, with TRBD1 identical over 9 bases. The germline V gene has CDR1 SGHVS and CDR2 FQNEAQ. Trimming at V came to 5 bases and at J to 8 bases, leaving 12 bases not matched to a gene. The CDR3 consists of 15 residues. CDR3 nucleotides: TGTGCCAGCAGCCAACCCGGGACAGGGCTAGAGGGCTACACCTTC. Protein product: CASSQPGTGLEGYTF.

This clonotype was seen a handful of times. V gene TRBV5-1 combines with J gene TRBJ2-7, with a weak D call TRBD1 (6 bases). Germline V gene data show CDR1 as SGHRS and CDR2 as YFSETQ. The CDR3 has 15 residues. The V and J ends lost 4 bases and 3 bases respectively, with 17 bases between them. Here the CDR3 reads CASSPRGMNDYEQYV. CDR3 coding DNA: TGCGCCAGCAGCCCCAGGGGAATGAATGACTACGAGCAGTACGTC.

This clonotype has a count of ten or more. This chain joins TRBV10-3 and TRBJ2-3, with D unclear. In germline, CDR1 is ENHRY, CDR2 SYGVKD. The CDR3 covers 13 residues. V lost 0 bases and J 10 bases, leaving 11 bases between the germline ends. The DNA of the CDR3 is TGTGCCATCAGTGAGTCGGAATTGCTGGCGCAGTATTTT. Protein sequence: CAISESELLAQYF.

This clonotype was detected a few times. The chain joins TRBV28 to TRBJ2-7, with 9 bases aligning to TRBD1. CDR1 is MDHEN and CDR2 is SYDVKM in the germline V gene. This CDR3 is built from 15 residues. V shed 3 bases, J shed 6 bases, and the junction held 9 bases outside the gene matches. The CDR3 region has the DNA TGTGCCAGCAGTTTCCTACCGGGACAGGGATCCGAGCAGTACTTC. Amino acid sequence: CASSFLPGQGSEQYF.

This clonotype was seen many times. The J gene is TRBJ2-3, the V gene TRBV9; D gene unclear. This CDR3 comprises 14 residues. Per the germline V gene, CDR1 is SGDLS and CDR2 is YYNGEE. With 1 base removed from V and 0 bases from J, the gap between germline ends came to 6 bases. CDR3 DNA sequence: TGTGCCAGCAGCGTATCGGGCAGCACAGATACGCAGTATTTT. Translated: CASSVSGSTDTQYF.

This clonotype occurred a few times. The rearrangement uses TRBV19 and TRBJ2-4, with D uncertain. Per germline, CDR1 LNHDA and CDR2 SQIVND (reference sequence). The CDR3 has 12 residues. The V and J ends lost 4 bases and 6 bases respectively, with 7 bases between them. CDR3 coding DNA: TGTGCCAGTAGTACAGGAGTAAACATTCAGTACTTC. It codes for CASSTGVNIQYF.

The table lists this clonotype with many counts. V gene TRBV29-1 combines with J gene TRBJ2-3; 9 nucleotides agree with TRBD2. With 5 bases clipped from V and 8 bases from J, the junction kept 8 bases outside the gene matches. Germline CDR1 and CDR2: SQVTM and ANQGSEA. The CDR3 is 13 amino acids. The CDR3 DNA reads TGCAGCGTTTCGTGGACTAGCGAGATTACGCAGTATTTT. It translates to CSVSWTSEITQYF.